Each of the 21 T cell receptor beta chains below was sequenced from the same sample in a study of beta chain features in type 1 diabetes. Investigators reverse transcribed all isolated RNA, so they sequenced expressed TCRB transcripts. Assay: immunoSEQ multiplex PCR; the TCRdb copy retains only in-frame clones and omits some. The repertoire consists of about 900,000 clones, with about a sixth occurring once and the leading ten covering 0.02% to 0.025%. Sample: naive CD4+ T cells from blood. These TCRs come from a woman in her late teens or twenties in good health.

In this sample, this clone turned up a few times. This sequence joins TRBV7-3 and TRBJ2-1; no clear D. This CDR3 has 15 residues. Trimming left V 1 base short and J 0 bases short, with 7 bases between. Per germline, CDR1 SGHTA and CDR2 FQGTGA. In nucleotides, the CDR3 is TGTGCCAGCAGCTTAATCGCGGTCTCCTACAATGAGCAGTTCTTC. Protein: CASSLIAVSYNEQFF.

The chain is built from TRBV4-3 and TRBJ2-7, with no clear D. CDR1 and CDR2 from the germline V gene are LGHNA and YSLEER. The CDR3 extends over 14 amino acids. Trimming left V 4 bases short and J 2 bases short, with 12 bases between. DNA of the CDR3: TGCGCCAGCAGCCCCAGAGGAACCACCTACGAGCAGTACTTC. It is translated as CASSPRGTTYEQYF.

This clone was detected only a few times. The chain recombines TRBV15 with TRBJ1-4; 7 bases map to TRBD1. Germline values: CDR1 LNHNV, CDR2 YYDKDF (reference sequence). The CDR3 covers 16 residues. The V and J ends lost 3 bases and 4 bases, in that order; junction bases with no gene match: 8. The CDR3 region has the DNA TGTGCCACCAGCAGTATTCCGGGACAGCGTAATGAAAAACTGTTTTTT. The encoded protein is CATSSIPGQRNEKLFF.

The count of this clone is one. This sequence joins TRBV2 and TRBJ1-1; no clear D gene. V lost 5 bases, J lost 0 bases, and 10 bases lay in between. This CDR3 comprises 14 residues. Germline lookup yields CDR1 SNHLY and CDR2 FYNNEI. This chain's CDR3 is CASSTTWVNTEAFF. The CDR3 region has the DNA TGTGCCAGCAGTACCACGTGGGTGAACACTGAAGCTTTCTTT.

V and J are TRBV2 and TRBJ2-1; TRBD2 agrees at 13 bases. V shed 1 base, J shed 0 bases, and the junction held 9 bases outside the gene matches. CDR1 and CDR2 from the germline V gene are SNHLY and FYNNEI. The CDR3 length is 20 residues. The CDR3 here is CASSEGRGLAGLSSYNEQFF. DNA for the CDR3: TGTGCCAGCAGTGAAGGTCGGGGACTAGCGGGATTAAGCTCCTACAATGAGCAGTTCTTC.

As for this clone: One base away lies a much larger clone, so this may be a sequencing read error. The CDR3 bases are TGTGCCAGCAGCCCCCAAGAGACCCAGTACTTC. Translated, it gives CASSPQETQYF. This rearrangement joins TRBV5-8 to TRBJ2-5; D ambiguous. This CDR3 is 11 amino acids long. Germline assignment: CDR1 SGHTS and CDR2 YDEGEE. Trimming shortened V by 4 bases and J by 1 base, and 2 bases separated the two germline ends. The full variable domain, completed using reference TRBV5-8 and TRBJ2-5, is EAGVTQSPTHLIKTRGQQATLRCSPISGHTSVYWYQQALGLGLQFLLWYDEGEERNRGNFPPRFSGRQFPNYSSELNVNALELEDSALYLCASSPQETQYFGPGTRLLVL.

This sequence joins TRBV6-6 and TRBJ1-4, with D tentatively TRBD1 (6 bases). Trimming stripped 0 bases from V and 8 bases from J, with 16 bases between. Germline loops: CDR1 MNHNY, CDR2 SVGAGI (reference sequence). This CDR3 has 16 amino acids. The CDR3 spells CASSYSRTAYGEKLFF. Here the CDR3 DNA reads TGTGCCAGCAGTTACTCCCGGACAGCTTACGGCGAAAAACTGTTTTTT.

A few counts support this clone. DNA of the CDR3: TGTGCCAGCAGCAAGTCAGGGTCGGGTGTTTACGAGCAGTACTTC. This sequence encodes CASSKSGSGVYEQYF. V usage is TRBV25-1 and J usage is TRBJ2-7, with TRBD1 as a possible D gene (5 bases). The CDR3 length is 15 residues. V lost 6 bases to trimming and J lost 4 bases, with 19 bases between them. The germline V gene encodes CDR1 MGHDK and CDR2 SYGVNS.

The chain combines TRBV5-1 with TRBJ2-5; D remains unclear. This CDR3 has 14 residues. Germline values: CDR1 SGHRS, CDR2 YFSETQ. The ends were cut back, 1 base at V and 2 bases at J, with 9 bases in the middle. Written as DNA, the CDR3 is TGCGCCAGCAGCTTGTTTGGGTTACAAGAGACCCAGTACTTC. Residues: CASSLFGLQETQYF. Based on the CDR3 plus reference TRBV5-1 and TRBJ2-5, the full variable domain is KAGVTQTPRYLIKTRGQQVTLSCSPISGHRSVSWYQQTPGQGLQFLFEYFSETQRNKGNFPGRFSGRQFSNSRSEMNVSTLELGDSALYLCASSLFGLQETQYFGPGTRLLVL.

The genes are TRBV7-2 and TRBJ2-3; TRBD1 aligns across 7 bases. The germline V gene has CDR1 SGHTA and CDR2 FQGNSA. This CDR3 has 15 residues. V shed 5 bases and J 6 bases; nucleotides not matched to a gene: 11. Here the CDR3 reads CASSLFGQVADTQYF. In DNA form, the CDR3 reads TGTGCCAGCAGCCTCTTTGGACAGGTAGCCGATACGCAGTATTTT.

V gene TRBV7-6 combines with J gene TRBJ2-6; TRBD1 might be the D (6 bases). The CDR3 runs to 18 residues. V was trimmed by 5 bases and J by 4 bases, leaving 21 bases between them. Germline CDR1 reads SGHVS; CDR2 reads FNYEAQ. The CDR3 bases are TGTGCCAGCAGCACTCTGCGAGGACAGAAAGTCGGGGCCAACGTCCTGACTTTC. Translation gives CASSTLRGQKVGANVLTF.

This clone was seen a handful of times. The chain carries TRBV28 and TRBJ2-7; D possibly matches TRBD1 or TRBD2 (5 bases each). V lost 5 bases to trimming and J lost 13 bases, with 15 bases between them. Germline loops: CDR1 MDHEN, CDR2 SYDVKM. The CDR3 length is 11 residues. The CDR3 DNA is TGTGCCAGCAGTGGGGGTACAAGTATTTACTTC. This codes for CASSGGTSIYF.

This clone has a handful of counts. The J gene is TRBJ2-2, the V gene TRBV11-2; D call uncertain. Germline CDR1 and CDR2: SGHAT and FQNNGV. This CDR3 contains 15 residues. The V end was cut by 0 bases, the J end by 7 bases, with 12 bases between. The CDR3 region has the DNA TGTGCCAGCAGCTTAGATCCCCCGTTCGGCGGGGAGCTGTTTTTT. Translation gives CASSLDPPFGGELFF.

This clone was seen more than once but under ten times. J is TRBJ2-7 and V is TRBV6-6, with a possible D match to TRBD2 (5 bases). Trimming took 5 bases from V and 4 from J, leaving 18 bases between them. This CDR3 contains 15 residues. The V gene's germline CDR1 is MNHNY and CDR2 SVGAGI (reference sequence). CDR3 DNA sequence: TGTGCCAGCAGTCGAGAAAGGACTGTCTCATACGAGCAGTACTTC. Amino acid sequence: CASSRERTVSYEQYF.

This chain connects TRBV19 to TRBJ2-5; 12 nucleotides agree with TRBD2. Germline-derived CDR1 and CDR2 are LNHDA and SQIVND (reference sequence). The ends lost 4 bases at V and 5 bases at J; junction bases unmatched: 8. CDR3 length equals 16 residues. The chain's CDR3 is CASSTLTSGRWETQYF. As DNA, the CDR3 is TGTGCCAGTAGTACCCTGACTAGCGGGAGATGGGAGACCCAGTACTTC.

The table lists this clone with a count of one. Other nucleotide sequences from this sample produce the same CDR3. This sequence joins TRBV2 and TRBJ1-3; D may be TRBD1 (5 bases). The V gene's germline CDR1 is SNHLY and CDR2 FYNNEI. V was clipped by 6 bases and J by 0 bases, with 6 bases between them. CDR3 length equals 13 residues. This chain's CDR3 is CASRGDSGNTIYF. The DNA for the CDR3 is TGTGCCAGCAGAGGGGACTCTGGAAACACCATATATTTT.

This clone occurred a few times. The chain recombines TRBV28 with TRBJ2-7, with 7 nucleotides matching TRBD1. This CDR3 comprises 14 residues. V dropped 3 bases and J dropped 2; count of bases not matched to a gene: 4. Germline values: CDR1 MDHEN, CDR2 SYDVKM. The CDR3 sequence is CASSFGTGAYEQYF. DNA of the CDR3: TGTGCCAGCAGTTTCGGCACAGGGGCCTACGAGCAGTACTTC.

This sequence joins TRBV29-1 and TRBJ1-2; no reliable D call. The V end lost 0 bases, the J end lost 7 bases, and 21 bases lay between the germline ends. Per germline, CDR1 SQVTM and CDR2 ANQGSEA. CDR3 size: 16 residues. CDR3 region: CSVEDQPGVVASGYTF. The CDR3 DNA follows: TGCAGCGTTGAAGATCAGCCAGGAGTCGTAGCGTCTGGCTACACCTTC.

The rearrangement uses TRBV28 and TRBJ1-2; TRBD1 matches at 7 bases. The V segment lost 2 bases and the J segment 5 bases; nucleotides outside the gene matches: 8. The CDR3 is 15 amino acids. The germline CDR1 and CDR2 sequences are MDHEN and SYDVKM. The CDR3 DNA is TGTGCCAGCAGTTTAGCCGCGGGGGACAGATATGGCTACACCTTC. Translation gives CASSLAAGDRYGYTF.

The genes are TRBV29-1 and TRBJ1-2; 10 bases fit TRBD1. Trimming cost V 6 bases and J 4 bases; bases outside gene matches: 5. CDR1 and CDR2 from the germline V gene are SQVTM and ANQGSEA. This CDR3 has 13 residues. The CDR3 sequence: CSVTTGGVYGYTF. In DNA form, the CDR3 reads TGCAGCGTCACGACAGGGGGCGTCTATGGCTACACCTTC.

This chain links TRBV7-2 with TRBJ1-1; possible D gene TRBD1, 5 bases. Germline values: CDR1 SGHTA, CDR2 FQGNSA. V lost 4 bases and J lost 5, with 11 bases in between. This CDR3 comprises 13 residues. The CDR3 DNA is TGTGCCAGCAGCTATCGGGGGGGAACTGAAGCTTTCTTT. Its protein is CASSYRGGTEAFF.